This TCR beta chain appears in the sequencing data of a study of Ad26.COV2.S vaccination and SARS-CoV-2 variants. Findings and limits, study-wide: Responses of T cells in total may have been underestimated by the TCR breadth and depth analyses.

Method: immunoSEQ multiplex PCR; TCRdb's copy keeps in-frame clones and lacks some. The table lists 350,000 to 400,000 clones, around nine tenths of them singletons. Concerning this clone: Its antigen is currently unknown.

Specified treatment: some 20 received Ad26.COV2.S at low or high dose, single or two shots; about 5 received placebo; per-sample allocation not given. Day 63 after the first injection of vaccine or placebo was the sampling time. The V and J ends lost 2 bases and 0 bases respectively, with 8 bases between them. The CDR3 is 15 residues long. Germline V gives CDR1 LNHDA, CDR2 SQIVND (reference sequence). The rearrangement uses TRBV19 and TRBJ2-1; D is perhaps TRBD1 or TRBD2 (6 bases each). The sequenced sample was peripheral blood, obtained in a trial of Ad26.COV2.S vaccine versus placebo. This clonotype was sampled from a person aged 18-60 years who received the Ad26.COV2.S COVID-19 vaccine or a placebo. Written as DNA, the CDR3 is TGTGCCAGTAGTATATGGGGGGCCTCCTACAATGAGCAGTTCTTC. As protein: CASSIWGASYNEQFF.